This TCR beta chain emerged from a study of cytomegalovirus exposure and HLA in healthy donors. A multiplex PCR was run with 60 Vbeta primers and 13 Jbeta primers. The repertoire was sequenced with immunoSEQ multiplex PCR; TCRdb's copy has only in-frame clones and lacks some. The table has approximately 150,000 clones, around 80% seen once. Study observations and caveats: In a later analysis, V- and J-gene trimming of beta chains associated with a DCLRE1C missense variant, replicated independently. A few of the chains that were CMV-associated were confirmed in vitro to be specific for CMV antigens.

Per germline, CDR1 SGHNT and CDR2 YYREEE (reference sequence). Trimming left V 2 bases short and J 1 base short, with 13 bases between. The CDR3 has 16 amino acids. With respect to this clone: Its antigen is as yet unknown.

Sequences were obtained from PBMCs. The gene calls are TRBV5-4 and TRBJ2-1, with D possibly TRBD1 on 5 matching bases. The sequence came from a man in his thirties or forties in good health and CMV-seronegative. The CDR3 DNA reads as TGTGCCAGCAGCTTAGGGCAGGGTGGATCCTACAATGAGCAGTTCTTC. Its protein is CASSLGQGGSYNEQFF.